This passage covers 8 T cell receptor beta chains from one sample sequenced in a study of T-cell reconstitution after alpha-beta-depleted transplantation in children. During its preparation, the TCRbeta library received unique molecular identifiers. One entry per CDR3 protein, called by TCRdb with MiXCR from the PCR reads. The repertoire holds roughly 400,000 distinct CDR3 sequences, about a fifth seen once, with 3.8% in the top ten. The sequences come from PBMCs from the stem cell graft donor, collected from the stem cell graft. The receptors come from a human donor who donated a stem cell graft to a child with acute myeloid leukemia.

The chain uses TRBV27 and TRBJ2-7, with 9 bases matching TRBD1. V lost 3 bases to trimming and J lost 2 bases; unmatched junction nucleotides: 14. The CDR3 extends over 18 amino acids. The germline V gene encodes CDR1 MNHEY and CDR2 SMNVEV (reference sequence). In nucleotides, the CDR3 is TGTGCCAGCAGTTTTAGCCCCATGTGGGGGACAGGGACCTACGAGCAGTACTTC. This codes for CASSFSPMWGTGTYEQYF.

The chain combines TRBV10-1 with TRBJ1-1; TRBD1 aligns across 9 bases. In germline, CDR1 is WNHNN, CDR2 SYGVQD (reference sequence). V dropped 6 bases and J dropped 5; count of bases not matched to a gene: 4. The CDR3 is 13 amino acids. CDR3 residues: CASRAGTGTEAFF. CDR3 DNA: TGCGCCAGCAGGGCCGGGACAGGGACTGAAGCTTTCTTT.

This clonotype was observed a handful of times. The chain employs TRBV12-3 or TRBV12-4 and TRBJ2-7, with 10 bases aligning to TRBD2. Trimming took 7 bases from V and 2 from J; bases not matched to a gene: 8. CDR3 size: 15 residues. CDR3 coding DNA: TGTGCCAGCACTCCGGGACTAGCGAACCCCTACGAGCAGTACTTC. It encodes CASTPGLANPYEQYF.

This clonotype was recorded many times. The rearrangement joins TRBV7-9 to TRBJ2-7, with D maybe TRBD1 (6 bases). CDR1 and CDR2 from the germline V gene are SEHNR and FQNEAQ (reference sequence). The CDR3 spans 15 residues. V lost 5 bases to trimming and J lost 3 bases, with 17 bases between them. The CDR3 coding sequence is TGTGCCAGCAGCCGACGAGGACAGTTATTCTACGAGCAGTACTTC. Encoded protein: CASSRRGQLFYEQYF.

This clonotype has ten or more counts. The chain links TRBV20-1 to TRBJ2-2; possibly TRBD1 for D (6 bases). This CDR3 region has 15 residues. The V end lost 0 bases, the J end lost 5 bases, and 13 bases lay between the germline ends. Germline V gives CDR1 DFQATT, CDR2 SNEGSKA (reference sequence). The CDR3 sequence: CSAREGGRRTGELFF. CDR3 bases: TGCAGTGCTAGAGAAGGGGGTCGAAGGACCGGGGAGCTGTTTTTT.

This chain links TRBV27 with TRBJ2-7, with a possible D match to TRBD1 (6 bases). Trimming left V 7 bases short and J 3 bases short, with 16 bases between. Germline CDR1 and CDR2: MNHEY and SMNVEV (reference sequence). The CDR3 covers 14 residues. The chain's CDR3 is CASTRGAGVYEQYF. The CDR3 coding sequence is TGTGCCAGCACCAGGGGTGCCGGGGTCTACGAGCAGTACTTC.

DNA for the CDR3: TGCAGCGTTCGGTCAGGGGGTCCCAACATTCAGTACTTC. Residues: CSVRSGGPNIQYF. The V and J genes are TRBV29-1 and TRBJ2-4; the match to TRBD1 covers 7 bases. CDR1 is SQVTM, CDR2 ANQGSEA, per germline. V lost 5 bases and J lost 7; bases outside the gene matches: 8. This CDR3 has 13 amino acids.

In this sample, this clonotype turned up many times. The genes are TRBV20-1 and TRBJ2-1, with 9 bases aligning to TRBD1. Germline-derived CDR1 and CDR2 are DFQATT and SNEGSKA (reference sequence). V gave up 0 bases and J gave up 1 base; unmatched junction bases: 4. CDR3 length: 16 residues. The CDR3 loop is CSARDWDRESYNEQFF. CDR3 coding DNA: TGCAGTGCTAGAGATTGGGACAGGGAGTCCTACAATGAGCAGTTCTTC.